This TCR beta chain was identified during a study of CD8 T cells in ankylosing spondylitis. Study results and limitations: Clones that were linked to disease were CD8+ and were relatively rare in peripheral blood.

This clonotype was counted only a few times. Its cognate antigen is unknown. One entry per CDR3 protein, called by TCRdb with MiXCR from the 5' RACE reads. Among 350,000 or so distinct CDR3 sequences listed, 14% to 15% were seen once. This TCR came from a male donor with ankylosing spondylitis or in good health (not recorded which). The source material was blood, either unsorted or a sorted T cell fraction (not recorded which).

CDR3 residues: CASSREHNYGYTF. The CDR3 bases are TGTGCCAGTTCGAGGGAACACAACTATGGCTACACCTTC. The chain carries TRBV6-1 and TRBJ1-2; no clear D. CDR1 and CDR2 from the germline V gene are MNHNS and SASEGT. V was cut by 9 bases and J by 2 bases, with 13 bases left in between. The length of the CDR3 is 13 residues.